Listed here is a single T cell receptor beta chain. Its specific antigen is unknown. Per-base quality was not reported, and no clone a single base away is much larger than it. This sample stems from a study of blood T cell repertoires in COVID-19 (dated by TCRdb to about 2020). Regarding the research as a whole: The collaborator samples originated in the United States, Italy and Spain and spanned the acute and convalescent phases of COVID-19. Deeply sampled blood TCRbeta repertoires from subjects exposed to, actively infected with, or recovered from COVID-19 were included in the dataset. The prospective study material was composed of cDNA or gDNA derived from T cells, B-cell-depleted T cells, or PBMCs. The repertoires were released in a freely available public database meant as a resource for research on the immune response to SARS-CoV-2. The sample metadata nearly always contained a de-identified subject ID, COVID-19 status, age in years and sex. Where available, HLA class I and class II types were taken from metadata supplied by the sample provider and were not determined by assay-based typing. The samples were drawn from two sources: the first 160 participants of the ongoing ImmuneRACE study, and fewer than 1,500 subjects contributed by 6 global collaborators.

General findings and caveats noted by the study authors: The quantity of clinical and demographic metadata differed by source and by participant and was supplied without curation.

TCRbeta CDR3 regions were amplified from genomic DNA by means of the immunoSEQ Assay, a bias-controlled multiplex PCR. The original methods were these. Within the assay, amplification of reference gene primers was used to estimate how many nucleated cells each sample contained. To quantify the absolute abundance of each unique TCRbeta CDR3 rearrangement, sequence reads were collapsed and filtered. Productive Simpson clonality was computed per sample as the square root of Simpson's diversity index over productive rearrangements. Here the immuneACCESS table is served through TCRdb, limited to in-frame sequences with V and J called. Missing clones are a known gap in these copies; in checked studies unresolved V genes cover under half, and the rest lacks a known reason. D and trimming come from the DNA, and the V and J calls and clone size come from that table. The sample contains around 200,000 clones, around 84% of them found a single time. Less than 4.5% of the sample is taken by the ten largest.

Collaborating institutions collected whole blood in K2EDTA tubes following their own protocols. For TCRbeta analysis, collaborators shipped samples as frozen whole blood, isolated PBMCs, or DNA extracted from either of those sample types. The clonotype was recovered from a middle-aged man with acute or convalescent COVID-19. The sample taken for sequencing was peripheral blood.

This receptor carries the CDR3 CASSEVDRVNEQFF. The sequence in DNA is TGTGCCAGCAGTGAAGTGGACAGGGTCAATGAGCAGTTCTTC. The chain links TRBV6-1 with TRBJ2-1; TRBD1 matches 8 bases in the middle. From V the trimming removes 1 base and from J it removes 6 bases, while the gene matches leave 2 bases of the junction unaccounted for. Taken from the germline V gene, the CDR1 and CDR2 loops are MNHNS and SASEGT. Inclusive of the bounding cysteine and phenylalanine, the CDR3 is 14 residues long. The only DNA kept is the CDR3, 42 bases in frame from the first base.